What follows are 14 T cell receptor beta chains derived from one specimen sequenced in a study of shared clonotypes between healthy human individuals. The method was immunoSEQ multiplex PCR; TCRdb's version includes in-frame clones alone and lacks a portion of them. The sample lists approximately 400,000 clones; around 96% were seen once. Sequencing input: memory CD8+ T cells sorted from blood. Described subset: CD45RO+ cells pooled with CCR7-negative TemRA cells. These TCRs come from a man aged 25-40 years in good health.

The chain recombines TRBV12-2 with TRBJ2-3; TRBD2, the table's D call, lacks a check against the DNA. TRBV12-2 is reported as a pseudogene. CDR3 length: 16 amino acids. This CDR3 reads CASRLGTLRYEDTQYF. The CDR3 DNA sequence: TGTGCAAGTCGCTTAGGAACCCTACGCTACGAAGATACGCAGTATTTT.

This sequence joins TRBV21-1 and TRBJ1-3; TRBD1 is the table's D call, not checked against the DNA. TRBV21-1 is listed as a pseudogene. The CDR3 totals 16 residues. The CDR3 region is CASSPRQGAKGNTIYF. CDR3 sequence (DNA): TGTGCCAGCAGCCCGAGACAGGGGGCGAAAGGAAACACCATATATTTT.

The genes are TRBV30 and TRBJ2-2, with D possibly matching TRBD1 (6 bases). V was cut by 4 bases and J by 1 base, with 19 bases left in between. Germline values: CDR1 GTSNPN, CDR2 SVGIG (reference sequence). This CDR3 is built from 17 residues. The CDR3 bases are TGTGCCTGGAAGACAGGAGCTACAATTTTGAACACCGGGGAGCTGTTTTTT. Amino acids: CAWKTGATILNTGELFF.

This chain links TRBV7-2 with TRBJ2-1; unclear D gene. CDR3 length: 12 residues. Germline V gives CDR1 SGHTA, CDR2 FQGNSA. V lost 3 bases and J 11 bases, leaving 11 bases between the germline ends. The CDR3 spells CASSLEPRKQFF. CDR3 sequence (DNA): TGTGCCAGCAGCTTGGAGCCCCGTAAGCAGTTCTTC.

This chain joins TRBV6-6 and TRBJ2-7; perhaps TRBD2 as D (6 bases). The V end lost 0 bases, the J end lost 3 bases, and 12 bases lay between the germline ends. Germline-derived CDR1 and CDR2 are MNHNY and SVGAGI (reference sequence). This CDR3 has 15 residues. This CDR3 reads CASSYSRVRDYEQYF. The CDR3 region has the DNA TGTGCCAGCAGTTACTCGAGGGTGCGGGACTACGAGCAGTACTTC.

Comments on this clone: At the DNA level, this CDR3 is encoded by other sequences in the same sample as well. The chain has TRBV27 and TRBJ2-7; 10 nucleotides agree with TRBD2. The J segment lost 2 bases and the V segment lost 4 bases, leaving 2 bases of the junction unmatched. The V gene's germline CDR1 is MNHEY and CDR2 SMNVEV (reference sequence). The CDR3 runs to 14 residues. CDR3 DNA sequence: TGTGCCAGCAGTTCTCTAGCGGGAGCCTACGAGCAGTACTTC. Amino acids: CASSSLAGAYEQYF.

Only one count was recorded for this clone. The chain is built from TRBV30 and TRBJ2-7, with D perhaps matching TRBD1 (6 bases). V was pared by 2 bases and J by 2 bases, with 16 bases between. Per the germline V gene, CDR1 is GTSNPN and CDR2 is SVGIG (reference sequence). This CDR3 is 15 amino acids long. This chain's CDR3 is CAWSSGWGLTYEQYF. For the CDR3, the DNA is TGTGCCTGGAGTTCAGGTTGGGGGCTAACCTACGAGCAGTACTTC. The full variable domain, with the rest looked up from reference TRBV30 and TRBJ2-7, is SQTIHQWPATLVQPVGSPLSLECTVEGTSNPNLYWYRQAAGRGLQLLFYSVGIGQISSEVPQNLSASRPQDRQFILSSKKLLLSDSGFYLCAWSSGWGLTYEQYFGPGTRLTVT.

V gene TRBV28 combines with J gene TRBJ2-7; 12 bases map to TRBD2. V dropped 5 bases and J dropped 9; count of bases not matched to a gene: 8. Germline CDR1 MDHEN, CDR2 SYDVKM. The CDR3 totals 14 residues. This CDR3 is CASSASSGRAGQYF. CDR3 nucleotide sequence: TGTGCCAGCAGTGCATCTAGCGGGAGGGCCGGGCAGTACTTC. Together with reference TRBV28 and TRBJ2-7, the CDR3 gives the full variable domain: DVKVTQSSRYLVKRTGEKVFLECVQDMDHENMFWYRQDPGLGLRLIYFSYDVKMKEKGDIPEGYSVSREKKERFSLILESASTNQTSMYLCASSASSGRAGQYFGPGTRLTVT.

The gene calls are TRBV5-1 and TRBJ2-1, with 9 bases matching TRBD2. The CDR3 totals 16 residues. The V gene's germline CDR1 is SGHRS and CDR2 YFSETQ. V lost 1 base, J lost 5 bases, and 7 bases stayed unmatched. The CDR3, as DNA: TGCGCCAGCAGCTTGATTCCTAGCGGGACCAACAATGAGCAGTTCTTC. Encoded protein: CASSLIPSGTNNEQFF.

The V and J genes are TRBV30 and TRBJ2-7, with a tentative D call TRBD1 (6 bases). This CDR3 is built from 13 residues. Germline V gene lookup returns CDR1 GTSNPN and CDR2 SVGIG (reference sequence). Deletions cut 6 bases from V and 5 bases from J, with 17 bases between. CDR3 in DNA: TGTGCCTGTGTTGGACAGAAGTCGGACGAGCAGTACTTC. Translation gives CACVGQKSDEQYF.

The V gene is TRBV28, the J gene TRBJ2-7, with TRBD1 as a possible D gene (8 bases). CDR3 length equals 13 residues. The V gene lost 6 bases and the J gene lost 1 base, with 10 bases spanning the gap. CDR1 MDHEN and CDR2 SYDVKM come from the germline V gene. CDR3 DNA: TGTGCCAGCAGACAGGGGGGGTCCTACGAGCAGTACTTC. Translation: CASRQGGSYEQYF.

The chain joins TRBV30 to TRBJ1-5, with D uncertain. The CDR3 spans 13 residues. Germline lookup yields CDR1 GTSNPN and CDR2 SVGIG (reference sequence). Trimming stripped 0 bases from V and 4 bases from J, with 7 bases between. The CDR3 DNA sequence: TGTGCCTGGAGTGTAAGGGTTAATCAGCCCCAGCATTTT. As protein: CAWSVRVNQPQHF.

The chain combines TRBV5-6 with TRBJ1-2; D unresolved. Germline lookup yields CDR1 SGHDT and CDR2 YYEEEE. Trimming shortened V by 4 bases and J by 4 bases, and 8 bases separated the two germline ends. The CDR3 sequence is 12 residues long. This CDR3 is CASSQLVYGYTF. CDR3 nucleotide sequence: TGTGCCAGCAGCCAACTGGTCTATGGCTACACCTTC.

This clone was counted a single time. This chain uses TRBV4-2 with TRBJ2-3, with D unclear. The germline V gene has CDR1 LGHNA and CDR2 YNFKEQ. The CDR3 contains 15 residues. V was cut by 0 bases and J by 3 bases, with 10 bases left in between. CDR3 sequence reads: CASSQDPAFTDTQYF. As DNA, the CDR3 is TGTGCCAGCAGCCAAGATCCGGCATTTACAGATACGCAGTATTTT.